The 12 T cell receptor beta chains below come from one sample, sequenced in a study of Graves' ophthalmopathy and Graves' hyperthyroidism. As the template, RNA transcripts were used to amplify TCR beta CDR3 regions. The first-round RT-PCR employed HTBI primers together with the Qiagen OneStep RT-PCR kit. A multiplex PCR was then performed as the second round. TCRdb used MiXCR to reprocess the multiplex PCR reads, holding one entry per CDR3 protein. This sample yields about 550,000 distinct CDR3 sequences, of which under 45% are seen a single time; 3.5% to 5% belongs to the top ten. The sequencing input was peripheral blood or thyroid tissue (not recorded which). These receptors all come from an adult man with Graves' hyperthyroidism.

This clonotype was recorded at least ten times. The rearrangement joins TRBV29-1 to TRBJ2-5; 8 bases map to TRBD1. Germline CDR1 SQVTM, CDR2 ANQGSEA. The CDR3 runs 13 residues. Germline trimming cut 3 bases from V and 5 bases from J; bases unmatched to any gene: 5. The CDR3 coding sequence is TGCAGCGTTGAGGCAGGGGGCGAGGAGACCCAGTACTTC. This translates into CSVEAGGEETQYF.

Points on this clonotype: An end of the junction differs from the germline gene, which may be a read error. This chain links TRBV10-3 with TRBJ2-6; D is tentatively TRBD1 or TRBD2 (5 bases each). CDR1 ENHRY and CDR2 SYGVKD come from the germline V gene. The length of the CDR3 is 15 residues. The CDR3 region has the DNA TGTGCCAGCAGTGAACTCGGGGCTGGGGCCAACGCCCTGACTTTC. Its translation is CASSELGAGANALTF.

This chain uses TRBV5-8 with TRBJ1-2; weak D call: TRBD1 (6 bases). Germline values: CDR1 SGHTS, CDR2 YDEGEE. The length of the CDR3 is 14 residues. Between the trimmed V and J ends, which lost 2 bases and 4 bases, there was a span of 12 bases. The CDR3 DNA follows: TGTGCCAGCAGCTTAGGTGACAGGTTCTATGGCTACACCTTC. Amino acids: CASSLGDRFYGYTF.

This clonotype occurred many times. The chain employs TRBV19 and TRBJ1-5, with no clear D. Between the trimmed V and J ends, which lost 7 bases and 0 bases, there was a span of 13 bases. The length of the CDR3 is 15 residues. CDR1 LNHDA and CDR2 SQIVND come from the germline V gene (reference sequence). The CDR3 nucleotides read TGTGCCAGTACTACCACCGGATATAGCAATCAGCCCCAGCATTTT. It yields the protein CASTTTGYSNQPQHF.

A word on this clonotype: Germline and junction disagree at one end, which may indicate a read error. The J gene is TRBJ1-5, the V gene TRBV2; 8 bases map to TRBD1. The germline gives CDR1 SNHLY, CDR2 FYNNEI. This CDR3 is built from 14 residues. This CDR3 is CAGRGRFSNQPQHF. The CDR3, as DNA: TGTGCCGGCAGGGGGCGGTTCAGCAATCAGCCCCAGCATTTT.

This clonotype was seen a single time. Mismatch with germline at one junction end may stem from a read error. DNA for the CDR3: TGCGCCAGCAGCCCGGGTACAGGGATGAACACTGAAGCTCTCTTT. This codes for CASSPGTGMNTEALF. This rearrangement joins TRBV5-1 to TRBJ1-1, with TRBD1 as a possible D gene (6 bases). The germline gives CDR1 SGHRS, CDR2 YFSETQ. The CDR3 sequence is 15 residues long.

This clonotype showed up just a few times. J is TRBJ1-5 and V is TRBV7-6; 8 bases map to TRBD1. The J call may be mistaken, given a closer DNA end match to TRBJ2-3. This CDR3 region has 16 residues. The germline V gene has CDR1 SGHVS and CDR2 FNYEAQ. The CDR3 nucleotides are TGTGCCAGCAGCCCGCCGACAGGGGTTTCGACAGATACGCAGTATTTT. Protein: CASSPPTGVSTDTQYF.

On this clonotype: Since a much larger clone is just one base distant, this may be a read error. This chain joins TRBV9 and TRBJ1-6; D perhaps matches TRBD1 (6 bases). CDR1 is SGDLS, CDR2 YYNGEE, per germline. CDR3 size: 17 residues. Trimming cost V 3 bases and J 10 bases, with 23 bases left between them. CDR3 nucleotides: TGTGCCAGCAGCGCCCCGGGACGGGGGGCCAAAGGATCACCCCTCCACTTT. It translates to CASSAPGRGAKGSPLHF. The entire variable domain, with the rest obtained from reference TRBV9 and TRBJ1-6, is as follows: DSGVTQTPKHLITATGQRVTLRCSPRSGDLSVYWYQQSLDQGLQFLIQYYNGEERAKGNILERFSAQQFPDLHSELNLSSLELGDSALYFCASSAPGRGAKGSPLHFGNGTRLTVT.

This chain uses TRBV29-1 with TRBJ1-5; 7 nucleotides match TRBD1. Germline CDR1 reads SQVTM; CDR2 reads ANQGSEA. This CDR3 spans 12 amino acids. Trimming cost V 8 bases and J 2 bases; bases outside gene matches: 3. In DNA, the CDR3 is TGCAGCCAAGGACAGGGCAATCAGCCCCAGCATTTT. This translates into CSQGQGNQPQHF. The full variable domain, with the rest looked up from reference TRBV29-1 and TRBJ1-5, is SAVISQKPSRDICQRGTSLTIQCQVDSQVTMMFWYRQQPGQSLTLIATANQGSEATYESGFVIDKFPISRPNLTFSTLTVSNMSPEDSSIYLCSQGQGNQPQHFGDGTRLSIL.

DNA for the CDR3: TGTGCCACCAGTGATTTGGGGGGGGTCGGAGAGACCCAGTACTTC. Amino acids: CATSDLGGVGETQYF. The V call is TRBV24-1, the J call TRBJ2-5; 7 bases are shared with TRBD2. Germline CDR1 and CDR2: KGHDR and SFDVKD. The length of the CDR3 is 15 residues. V dropped 0 bases and J dropped 4; count of bases not matched to a gene: 4.

The CDR3 DNA reads as TGTGCCAGCAGCATCGGACTAGCGGGCCACGGTGAGCAGTTCTTT. This codes for CASSIGLAGHGEQFF. The chain carries TRBV7-8 and TRBJ1-1, with D unresolved. The V gene lost 5 bases and the J gene lost 14 bases, with 27 bases spanning the gap. Germline V CDR1 and CDR2: SGHVS, FQNEAQ. The CDR3 extends over 15 amino acids.

In its sample, this clonotype was seen once. This sequence may be a read error, since a much larger clone differs from it by one base. The chain uses TRBV7-9 and TRBJ1-4; D might be TRBD1 (5 bases). The CDR3 runs to 16 residues. Germline CDR1 SEHNR, CDR2 FQNEAQ (reference sequence). CDR3 sequence (DNA): TGTGCCAGCAGCCTTAAAAGGGTTGGGGCAGATGAAGAACTGTTTTTT. Encoded protein: CASSLKRVGADEELFF.